The 27 T cell receptor beta chains below all came from one sample that was sequenced in a study of T-cell memory formation after mild COVID-19 (dated by TCRdb to about 2021). Receptor libraries were prepared by 5' RACE. TCRdb shows the sequencer as Illumina NovaSeq 6000. TCRdb trimmed public reads at Q25 via fastp, called clones via MiXCR and kept in-frame beta chains. Merged by CDR3 protein, the rows form single entries marked with the most common genes and DNA. The sample table contains around 100,000 distinct CDR3 sequences; only one count was recorded for 11% of them. The ten most abundant clones make up around 40% of the sample. The sequencing sample was made of PBMCs or a T cell subset sorted from them (not recorded which). The receptors here all came from a man between 18 and 35 years old who had mild COVID-19 (a few samples of this study predate the infection). The sample titles of this study are shuffled in the database, so cell type and time point are left out; the donor was told from shared clones.

This chain links TRBV7-8 with TRBJ2-3, with a tentative D call TRBD1 (6 bases). The CDR3 is 16 amino acids. Trimming removed 1 base from V and 3 bases from J, with 14 bases in between. Germline CDR1 and CDR2: SGHVS and FQNEAQ. CDR3 in amino acids: CASSLEQGQMTDTQYF. The CDR3 DNA is TGTGCCAGCAGCTTAGAACAGGGTCAGATGACAGATACGCAGTATTTT. The complete variable domain, with remaining parts taken from reference TRBV7-8 and TRBJ2-3, reads GAGVSQSPRYKVAKRGQDVALRCDPISGHVSLFWYQQALGQGPEFLTYFQNEAQLDKSGLPSDRFFAERPEGSVSTLKIQRTQQEDSAVYLCASSLEQGQMTDTQYFGPGTRLTVL.

The DNA for the CDR3 is TGTGCCAGCAGCCAGTTGGGACAGGGGAAGTTTGAAGCTTTCTTT. It codes for CASSQLGQGKFEAFF. The chain couples TRBV7-9 to TRBJ1-1, with 10 nucleotides matching TRBD1. Germline assignment: CDR1 SEHNR and CDR2 FQNEAQ (reference sequence). The CDR3 consists of 15 residues. The V segment lost 5 bases and the J segment 7 bases; nucleotides outside the gene matches: 10.

This rearrangement joins TRBV19 to TRBJ2-3; D is uncertain. This CDR3 contains 11 residues. Germline V CDR1 and CDR2: LNHDA, SQIVND (reference sequence). V was shortened by 9 bases and J by 0 bases, with 4 bases between the two germline ends. Here the CDR3 reads CARTSTDTQYF. DNA of the CDR3: TGTGCCAGGACTAGCACAGATACGCAGTATTTT. Based on the CDR3 plus reference TRBV19 and TRBJ2-3, the full variable domain is DGGITQSPKYLFRKEGQNVTLSCEQNLNHDAMYWYRQDPGQGLRLIYYSQIVNDFQKGDIAEGYSVSREKKESFPLTVTSAQKNPTAFYLCARTSTDTQYFGPGTRLTVL.

This clonotype was seen more than once but under ten times. The rearrangement joins TRBV4-2 to TRBJ1-1; D may be TRBD1 (5 bases). Trimming left V 8 bases short and J 6 bases short, with 10 bases between. This CDR3 has 11 residues. Per germline, CDR1 LGHNA and CDR2 YNFKEQ. CDR3: CASRGGPEAFF. The CDR3 DNA reads as TGTGCCAGCCGCGGGGGACCTGAAGCTTTCTTT.

This clonotype was counted many times. The V and J genes are TRBV12-3 or TRBV12-4 and TRBJ1-2; D is perhaps TRBD1 (6 bases). V lost 5 bases to trimming and J lost 7 bases, with 20 bases between them. The CDR3 has 15 residues. The DNA of the CDR3 is TGTGCCAGCAGTCTTTCTGTAGGGGGGATTTCTGGCTACACCTTC. Amino acid sequence: CASSLSVGGISGYTF.

This clonotype was picked up a small number of times. The rearrangement uses TRBV7-3 and TRBJ1-1; the D is unclear. The CDR3 length is 13 residues. The V gene's germline CDR1 is SGHTA and CDR2 FQGTGA. Trimming cost V 2 bases and J 5 bases, with 9 bases left between them. CDR3 DNA: TGTGCCAGCAGCTTATGGATTTGGACTGAAGCTTTCTTT. Translation gives CASSLWIWTEAFF.

This clonotype was picked up a small number of times. CDR3 coding DNA: TGTGCCAGCAGCCTCACTACTAGCGGGGGGGACAATGAGCAGTTCTTC. Protein product: CASSLTTSGGDNEQFF. This chain connects TRBV7-8 to TRBJ2-1; 13 nucleotides align to TRBD2. CDR3 length: 16 amino acids. The V and J ends lost 5 bases and 5 bases, in that order; junction bases with no gene match: 6. CDR1 is SGHVS and CDR2 is FQNEAQ in the germline V gene.

This clonotype has just a few counts. This sequence joins TRBV29-1 and TRBJ2-1, with D unclear. The CDR3 runs to 10 residues. Deletions cut 3 bases from V and 10 bases from J, with 7 bases between. CDR1 is SQVTM, CDR2 ANQGSEA, per germline. The DNA for the CDR3 is TGCAGCGTTGAGTTGGGGGAGCAGTTCTTC. It is translated as CSVELGEQFF.

This clonotype was seen at least ten times. CDR3 amino acids: CASSLTPSGEQFF. CDR3 DNA sequence: TGTGCCAGCAGCTTAACCCCCTCGGGTGAGCAGTTCTTC. The chain is built from TRBV7-2 and TRBJ2-1, with D unclear. Germline V CDR1 and CDR2: SGHTA, FQGNSA. The V and J ends lost 2 bases and 9 bases respectively, with 11 bases between them. The CDR3 is made up of 13 amino acids.

The chain carries TRBV29-1 and TRBJ2-1; no clear D. Germline CDR1 SQVTM, CDR2 ANQGSEA. V was trimmed by 4 bases and J by 2 bases, leaving 12 bases between them. The CDR3 length is 14 residues. The CDR3 sequence: CSVAATEPYNEQFF. The DNA for the CDR3 is TGCAGCGTTGCCGCAACAGAGCCCTACAATGAGCAGTTCTTC.

In its sample, this clonotype was seen a few times. The CDR3: CASTGQGGLEQYF. The CDR3 nucleotides are TGTGCCAGCACTGGACAGGGAGGGCTCGAGCAGTACTTC. V gene TRBV2 combines with J gene TRBJ2-7; maybe TRBD1 (8 bases). V lost 7 bases and J lost 6, with 16 bases in between. In germline, CDR1 is SNHLY, CDR2 FYNNEI. The CDR3 runs 13 residues.

Points on this clonotype: This may stem from a read error, because a much larger clone lies one nucleotide away. The V call is TRBV7-8, the J call TRBJ2-1; TRBD1 aligns across 7 bases. The germline V gene has CDR1 SGHVS and CDR2 FQNEAQ. The trim removed 5 bases at V and 8 bases at J, leaving 15 bases unmatched. The CDR3 has 16 amino acids. The CDR3 DNA follows: TGTGCCAGCAGCACCCCGAGACAGGGACCAGGGGATGAGCAGTTCTTC. It is translated as CASSTPRQGPGDEQFF.

The CDR3 DNA sequence: TGTGCCAGCAGCTTAGCGGCCAGGGGGTATAAAGATACGCAGTATTTT. The encoded protein is CASSLAARGYKDTQYF. This chain joins TRBV7-8 and TRBJ2-3, with TRBD1 matching over 7 bases. The germline gives CDR1 SGHVS, CDR2 FQNEAQ. V lost 0 bases, J lost 5 bases, and 8 bases stayed unmatched. The CDR3 length is 16 residues.

J is TRBJ1-1 and V is TRBV6-5; the match to TRBD1 covers 8 bases. The CDR3 is 11 residues long. Per the germline V gene, CDR1 is MNHEY and CDR2 is SVGAGI. Trimming took 8 bases from V and 4 from J; bases not matched to a gene: 0. Here the CDR3 reads CASQGATEAFF. CDR3 nucleotide sequence: TGTGCCAGCCAGGGGGCCACTGAAGCTTTCTTT.

This clonotype turned up a few times. CDR3 loop: CSARSSGSSYNEQFF. The CDR3 DNA sequence: TGCAGTGCTAGGTCTAGCGGAAGCTCCTACAATGAGCAGTTCTTC. The gene calls are TRBV20-1 and TRBJ2-1; TRBD2 agrees at 7 bases. CDR1 DFQATT and CDR2 SNEGSKA come from the germline V gene (reference sequence). The CDR3 spans 15 residues. The V and J ends lost 3 bases and 0 bases, in that order; junction bases with no gene match: 5.

This clonotype occurred a few times. The chain recombines TRBV10-3 with TRBJ1-2; D gene unclear. Trimming took off 0 bases at V and 0 bases at J, with 5 bases between the two ends. Germline CDR1 ENHRY, CDR2 SYGVKD. This CDR3 is built from 14 residues. Written as DNA, the CDR3 is TGTGCCATCAGTGAGTCGGCCCCTAACTATGGCTACACCTTC. Amino acids: CAISESAPNYGYTF.

This clonotype has a handful of counts. This sequence joins TRBV19 and TRBJ2-7, with a weak D call TRBD1 (6 bases). The CDR3 covers 14 residues. Germline-derived CDR1 and CDR2 are LNHDA and SQIVND (reference sequence). Trimming pared 4 bases from V and 5 bases from J, leaving 15 bases between. CDR3 in amino acids: CASSRQGSPHEQYF. The CDR3 DNA reads as TGTGCCAGTAGTAGGCAGGGGAGTCCCCACGAGCAGTACTTC.

This clonotype was detected only a few times. This chain links TRBV28 with TRBJ2-7; a possible D gene is TRBD2 (6 bases). CDR3 length: 14 residues. From germline, CDR1 is MDHEN and CDR2 SYDVKM. The V end was cut by 6 bases, the J end by 3 bases, with 15 bases between. CDR3 sequence reads: CASRGLDSLYEQYV. In DNA form, the CDR3 reads TGTGCCAGCAGGGGACTGGATAGCCTCTACGAGCAGTACGTC.

CDR3 in DNA: TGTGCCAGCAGTGAAACCCCTCACGGCGAGCAGTACTTC. As protein: CASSETPHGEQYF. The V call is TRBV2, the J call TRBJ2-7, with D hard to call. The CDR3 has 13 residues. CDR1 SNHLY and CDR2 FYNNEI come from the germline V gene. V was clipped by 2 bases and J by 6 bases, with 11 bases between them.

There are a few counts of this clonotype. The rearrangement links TRBV27 to TRBJ2-1, with TRBD2 matching 10 bases. The CDR3 contains 16 residues. From germline, CDR1 is MNHEY and CDR2 SMNVEV (reference sequence). V lost 4 bases to trimming and J lost 4 bases; unmatched junction nucleotides: 7. This chain's CDR3 is CASSSIAGGLYNEQFF. Here the CDR3 DNA reads TGTGCCAGCAGTTCAATAGCGGGGGGCTTGTACAATGAGCAGTTCTTC.

The table lists this clonotype with a few counts. V and J are TRBV4-1 and TRBJ2-3, with D maybe TRBD2 (6 bases). Germline V gene data show CDR1 as MGHRA and CDR2 as YSYEKL. Trimming took off 1 base at V and 1 base at J, with 9 bases between the two ends. The CDR3 totals 15 residues. CDR3 nucleotide sequence: TGCGCCAGCAGCCAAGGGCGGGGAGGCACAGATACGCAGTATTTT. Its protein product is CASSQGRGGTDTQYF.

This chain uses TRBV5-1 with TRBJ2-2; D is unclear. Germline V gene lookup returns CDR1 SGHRS and CDR2 YFSETQ. The CDR3 extends over 16 amino acids. Between the trimmed V and J ends, which lost 0 bases and 5 bases, there was a span of 14 bases. CDR3 region: CASSLAKWRPTGELFF. In nucleotides, the CDR3 is TGCGCCAGCAGCTTGGCCAAATGGCGGCCTACCGGGGAGCTGTTTTTT.

The rearrangement links TRBV7-9 to TRBJ1-4, with 8 positions matching TRBD1. The CDR3 runs to 15 residues. In germline, CDR1 is SEHNR, CDR2 FQNEAQ (reference sequence). The junction had 5 bases not matched to a gene; V was cut back by 1 base and J by 7 bases. The CDR3 here is CASSLGTGQREKLFF. The CDR3 bases are TGTGCCAGCAGCTTAGGGACAGGGCAACGTGAAAAACTGTTTTTT.

This clonotype has ten or more counts. The genes are TRBV4-3 and TRBJ2-3, with D perhaps assigned TRBD1 or TRBD2 (6 bases each). Germline V gene data show CDR1 as LGHNA and CDR2 as YSLEER. V was shortened by 3 bases and J by 1 base, with 8 bases between the two germline ends. The CDR3 contains 14 residues. Here the CDR3 reads CASSHGGGTDTQYF. CDR3 DNA sequence: TGCGCCAGCAGCCACGGGGGCGGCACAGATACGCAGTATTTT.

There are many counts of this clonotype. The chain joins TRBV20-1 to TRBJ2-1; no reliable D call. The CDR3 has 15 residues. Germline CDR1 DFQATT, CDR2 SNEGSKA (reference sequence). Trimming took off 6 bases at V and 9 bases at J, with 24 bases between the two ends. The CDR3 protein is CSAPPDRDHTTEQFF. The CDR3 nucleotides read TGCAGTGCCCCCCCGGATAGGGATCACACCACTGAGCAGTTCTTC.

This chain connects TRBV12-3 or TRBV12-4 to TRBJ1-1; D is unresolved. The CDR3 spans 11 residues. Trimming took 6 bases from V and 5 from J, leaving 7 bases between them. CDR3 bases: TGTGCCAGCAGCTTCTCAACTGAAGCTTTCTTT. This sequence encodes CASSFSTEAFF.

The chain combines TRBV18 with TRBJ2-7; 8 bases match TRBD1. The CDR3 is 15 amino acids. From germline, CDR1 is KGHSH and CDR2 LQKENI. J was trimmed by 2 bases and V by 1 base; bases with no gene match: 4. The CDR3, as DNA: TGTGCCAGCTCACCACGGACAGGGCAACCCTACGAGCAGTACTTC. It yields the protein CASSPRTGQPYEQYF.